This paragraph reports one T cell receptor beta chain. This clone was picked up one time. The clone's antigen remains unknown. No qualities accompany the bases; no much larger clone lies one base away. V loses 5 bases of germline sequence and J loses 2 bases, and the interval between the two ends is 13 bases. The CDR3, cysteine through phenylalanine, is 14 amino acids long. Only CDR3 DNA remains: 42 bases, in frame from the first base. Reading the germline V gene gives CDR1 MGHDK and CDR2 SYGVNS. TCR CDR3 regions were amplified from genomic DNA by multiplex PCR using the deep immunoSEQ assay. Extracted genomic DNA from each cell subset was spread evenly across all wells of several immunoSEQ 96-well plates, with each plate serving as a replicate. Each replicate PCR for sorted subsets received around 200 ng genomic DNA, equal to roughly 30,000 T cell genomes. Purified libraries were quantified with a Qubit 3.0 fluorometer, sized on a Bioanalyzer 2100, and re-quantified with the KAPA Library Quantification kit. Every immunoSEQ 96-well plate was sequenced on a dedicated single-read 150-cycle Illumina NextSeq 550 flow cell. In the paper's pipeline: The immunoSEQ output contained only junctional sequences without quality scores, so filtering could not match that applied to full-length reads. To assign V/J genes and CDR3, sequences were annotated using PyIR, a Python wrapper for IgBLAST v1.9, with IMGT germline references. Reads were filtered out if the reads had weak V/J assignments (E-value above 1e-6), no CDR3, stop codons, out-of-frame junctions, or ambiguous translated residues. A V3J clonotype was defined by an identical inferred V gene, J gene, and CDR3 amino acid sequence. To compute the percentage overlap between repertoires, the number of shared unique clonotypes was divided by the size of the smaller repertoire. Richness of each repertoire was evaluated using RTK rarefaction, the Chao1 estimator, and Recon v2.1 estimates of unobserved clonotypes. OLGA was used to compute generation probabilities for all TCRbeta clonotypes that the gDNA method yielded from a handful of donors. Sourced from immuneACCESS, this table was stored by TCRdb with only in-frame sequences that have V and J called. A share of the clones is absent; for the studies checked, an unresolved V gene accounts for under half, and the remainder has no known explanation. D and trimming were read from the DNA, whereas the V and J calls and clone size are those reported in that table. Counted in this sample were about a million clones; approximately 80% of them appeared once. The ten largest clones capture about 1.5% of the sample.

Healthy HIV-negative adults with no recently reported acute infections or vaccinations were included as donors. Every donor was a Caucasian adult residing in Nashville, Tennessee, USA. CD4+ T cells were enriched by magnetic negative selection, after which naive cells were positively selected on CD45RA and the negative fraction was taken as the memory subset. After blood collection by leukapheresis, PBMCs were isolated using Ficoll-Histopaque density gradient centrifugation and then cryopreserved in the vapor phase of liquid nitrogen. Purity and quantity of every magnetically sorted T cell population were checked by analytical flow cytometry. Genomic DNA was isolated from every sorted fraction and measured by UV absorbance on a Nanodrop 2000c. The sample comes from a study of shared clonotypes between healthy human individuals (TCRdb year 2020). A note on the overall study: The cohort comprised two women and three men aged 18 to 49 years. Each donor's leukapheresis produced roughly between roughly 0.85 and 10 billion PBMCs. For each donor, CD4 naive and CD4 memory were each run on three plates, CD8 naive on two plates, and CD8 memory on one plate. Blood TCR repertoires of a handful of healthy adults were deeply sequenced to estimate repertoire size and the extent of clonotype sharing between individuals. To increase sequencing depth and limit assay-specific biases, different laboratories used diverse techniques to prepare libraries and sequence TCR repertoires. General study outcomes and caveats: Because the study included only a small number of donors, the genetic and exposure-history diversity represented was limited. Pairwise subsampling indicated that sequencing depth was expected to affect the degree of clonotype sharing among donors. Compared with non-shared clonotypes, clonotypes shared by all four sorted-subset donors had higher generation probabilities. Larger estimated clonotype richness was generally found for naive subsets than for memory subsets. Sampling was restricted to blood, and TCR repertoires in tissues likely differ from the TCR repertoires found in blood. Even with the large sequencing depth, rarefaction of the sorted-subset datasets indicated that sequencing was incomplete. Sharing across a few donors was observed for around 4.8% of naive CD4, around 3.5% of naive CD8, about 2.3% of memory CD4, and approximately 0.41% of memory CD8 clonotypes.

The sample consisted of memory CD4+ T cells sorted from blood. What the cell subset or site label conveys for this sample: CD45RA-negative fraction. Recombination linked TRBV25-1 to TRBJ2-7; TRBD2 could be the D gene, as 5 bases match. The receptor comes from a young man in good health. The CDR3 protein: CASSPASKAYEQYF. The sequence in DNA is TGTGCCAGCAGTCCGGCTAGCAAGGCCTACGAGCAGTACTTC.